This TCR beta chain derives from a study of Ad26.COV2.S vaccination and SARS-CoV-2 variants. Germline CDR1 and CDR2: SGHVS and FQNEAQ. The CDR3 has 14 residues. V lost 5 bases to trimming and J lost 0 bases, with 11 bases between them. Indicated treatment: over 15 received Ad26.COV2.S at low or high dose, single or two shots; 5 received placebo; per-sample allocation not given. It was on day 63 after the first vaccine or placebo injection that samples were taken. Only in-frame clones appear in the TCRdb table, and some are missing; sequencing was by immunoSEQ multiplex PCR. The sample has some 480,000 clones; roughly 85% are singletons.

The TCR was taken from a person aged 18-60 years who received the Ad26.COV2.S COVID-19 vaccine or a placebo. The starting material was peripheral blood, obtained in a trial of Ad26.COV2.S vaccine versus placebo. The chain employs TRBV7-8 and TRBJ2-7, with no clear D. The CDR3, as DNA: TGTGCCAGCAGCCGCGCCCGTTACTCCTACGAGCAGTACTTC. Translated: CASSRARYSYEQYF.